A single sample is the source of the 26 T cell receptor beta chains below, sequenced in a study of monozygotic twins with cystic fibrosis. Some clones are missing from TCRdb's copy, which holds only in-frame ones; the method was immunoSEQ multiplex PCR. The table shows just over 35,000 clones, with 75% to 95% occurring only once. The sample comprised blood. The receptors here all came from a boy younger than 10 with cystic fibrosis.

This chain joins TRBV29-1 and TRBJ2-3; 7 nucleotides match TRBD2. The ends lost 3 bases at V and 4 bases at J; junction bases unmatched: 4. Germline V gives CDR1 SQVTM, CDR2 ANQGSEA. This CDR3 spans 13 amino acids. The CDR3 sequence: CSVDPGGADTQYF. The CDR3 bases are TGCAGCGTTGATCCGGGGGGTGCAGATACGCAGTATTTT.

The chain is built from TRBV9 and TRBJ2-1; 8 bases line up with TRBD1. The germline V gene encodes CDR1 SGDLS and CDR2 YYNGEE. J gave up 7 bases and V 0 bases, and 6 bases lay outside the gene matches. The CDR3 has 15 residues. In DNA, the CDR3 is TGTGCCAGCAGCGTAGGTCAGGGGGCGGGAAATGAGCAGTTCTTC. Translating it yields CASSVGQGAGNEQFF.

The J gene is TRBJ2-7, the V gene TRBV10-3; 9 bases align to TRBD1. The CDR3 extends over 15 amino acids. The V segment lost 6 bases and the J segment 2 bases; nucleotides outside the gene matches: 8. Germline V gene lookup returns CDR1 ENHRY and CDR2 SYGVKD. CDR3 DNA sequence: TGTGCCATCAGACCTCCGGACAGGGGCCCCTACGAGCAGTACTTC. Translation gives CAIRPPDRGPYEQYF.

The chain employs TRBV4-2 and TRBJ2-2, with TRBD2 matching over 14 bases. Germline V gives CDR1 LGHNA, CDR2 YNFKEQ. The CDR3 is 17 amino acids. With 0 bases clipped from V and 7 bases from J, the junction kept 4 bases outside the gene matches. CDR3 bases: TGTGCCAGCAGCCAAGAGGGACTAGCGGGGGCTGGCGGGGAGCTGTTTTTT. Its translation: CASSQEGLAGAGGELFF.

The CDR3 region has the DNA TGTGCCATCAGTGAGGCGGACAGCTCCTACGAGCAGTACTTC. It is translated as CAISEADSSYEQYF. This chain connects TRBV10-3 to TRBJ2-7; weak D call: TRBD1 (6 bases). CDR3 size: 14 residues. Germline lookup yields CDR1 ENHRY and CDR2 SYGVKD. V was shortened by 2 bases and J by 0 bases, with 8 bases between the two germline ends.

J is TRBJ2-1 and V is TRBV9; D ambiguous. Trimming pared 1 base from V and 8 bases from J, leaving 7 bases between. There are 12 residues in the CDR3. Per the germline V gene, CDR1 is SGDLS and CDR2 is YYNGEE. In nucleotides, the CDR3 is TGTGCCAGCAGCGTATGGGGTGATGAGCAGTTCTTC. It specifies CASSVWGDEQFF.

The gene calls are TRBV6-4 and TRBJ2-1; maybe TRBD2 (5 bases). With 0 bases removed from V and 0 bases from J, the gap between germline ends came to 6 bases. Looked up from germline, CDR1 is MRHNA and CDR2 is SNTAGT. This CDR3 contains 15 residues. CDR3 coding DNA: TGTGCCAGCAGTGACTCGGCGGGCTCCTACAATGAGCAGTTCTTC. Its protein product is CASSDSAGSYNEQFF.

This chain joins TRBV7-9 and TRBJ2-7, with 7 bases that match TRBD1. CDR1 SEHNR and CDR2 FQNEAQ come from the germline V gene (reference sequence). This CDR3 is built from 15 residues. J gave up 4 bases and V 4 bases, and 10 bases lay outside the gene matches. The CDR3 loop is CASSSQGTETYEQYF. The CDR3 nucleotides read TGTGCCAGCAGCTCTCAAGGGACAGAAACTTACGAGCAGTACTTC.

This clone has just one count. The rearrangement uses TRBV2 and TRBJ1-1; 9 nucleotides agree with TRBD1. The J segment lost 1 base and the V segment lost 5 bases, leaving 5 bases of the junction unmatched. The CDR3 runs 15 residues. CDR1 and CDR2 from the germline V gene are SNHLY and FYNNEI. The chain's CDR3 is CASSKGTGKNTEAFF. The CDR3 DNA follows: TGTGCCAGCAGTAAAGGGACAGGGAAGAACACTGAAGCTTTCTTT.

The genes are TRBV15 and TRBJ1-5; no clear D. CDR3 length: 12 residues. Germline CDR1 reads LNHNV; CDR2 reads YYDKDF (reference sequence). V was clipped by 0 bases and J by 6 bases, with 3 bases between them. The CDR3 bases are TGTGCCACCAGCAGAGAAAGTCAGCCCCAGCATTTT. Its protein is CATSRESQPQHF.

V gene TRBV10-1 combines with J gene TRBJ2-7; D is ambiguous. V lost 5 bases and J 6 bases, leaving 14 bases between the germline ends. This CDR3 region has 13 residues. Germline lookup yields CDR1 WNHNN and CDR2 SYGVQD (reference sequence). CDR3 DNA sequence: TGCGCCAGCAGTTCAGCTCCTCTGGTCGAGCAGTACTTC. Protein: CASSSAPLVEQYF.

Details on this clone: An end of the junction differs from the germline gene, which may be a read error. The chain employs TRBV7-7 and TRBJ2-5; 9 nucleotides match TRBD1. This CDR3 spans 16 amino acids. Germline V lookup: CDR1 SSHAT, CDR2 FNYEAQ (reference sequence). CDR3 region: CASSLAGGDREETQYF. The CDR3 nucleotides are TGTGCTAGCAGCTTAGCAGGGGGGGACAGGGAAGAGACCCAGTACTTC.

The gene calls are TRBV9 and TRBJ1-6, with D tentatively TRBD1 (5 bases). V lost 8 bases to trimming and J lost 8 bases, with 29 bases between them. In germline, CDR1 is SGDLS, CDR2 YYNGEE. The CDR3 consists of 18 residues. Here the CDR3 DNA reads TGTGCCAGGAACGGGGCTTTAAAGGGCCTCTTCCCCGATTCACCCCTCCACTTT. The encoded protein is CARNGALKGLFPDSPLHF.

The chain employs TRBV9 and TRBJ1-2, with 7 bases that match TRBD1. The V segment lost 4 bases and the J segment 4 bases; nucleotides outside the gene matches: 7. CDR1 and CDR2 from the germline V gene are SGDLS and YYNGEE. CDR3 length: 14 amino acids. CDR3 protein: CASSPRQGVYGYTF. The CDR3 region has the DNA TGTGCCAGCAGCCCGCGACAGGGTGTCTATGGCTACACCTTC.

This clone was counted a single time. The V call is TRBV4-1, the J call TRBJ2-2; D possibly uses TRBD1 or TRBD2 (5 bases each). Trimming stripped 3 bases from V and 3 bases from J, with 11 bases between. Germline V gives CDR1 MGHRA, CDR2 YSYEKL. The CDR3 sequence is 15 residues long. The CDR3 sequence is CASSHRDRDTGELFF. The CDR3 DNA reads as TGCGCCAGCAGCCACAGGGACCGCGACACCGGGGAGCTGTTTTTT.

This clone was detected only once. The V call is TRBV7-9, the J call TRBJ2-5; D gene uncertain. V lost 1 base to trimming and J lost 3 bases, with 9 bases between them. CDR1 SEHNR and CDR2 FQNEAQ come from the germline V gene (reference sequence). The CDR3 length is 14 residues. The CDR3 protein is CASSLGSFKETQYF. CDR3 in DNA: TGTGCCAGCAGCTTAGGTTCCTTCAAAGAGACCCAGTACTTC.

This clone was detected only once. This chain links TRBV10-3 with TRBJ2-5; D is possibly TRBD2 (6 bases). The CDR3 covers 13 residues. V lost 6 bases and J 1 base, leaving 9 bases between the germline ends. The germline gives CDR1 ENHRY, CDR2 SYGVKD. In nucleotides, the CDR3 is TGTGCCATCAGGGGACTTTCCCAAGAGACCCAGTACTTC. Encoded protein: CAIRGLSQETQYF.

The chain combines TRBV7-8 with TRBJ2-5, with D unresolved. Trimming pared 7 bases from V and 4 bases from J, leaving 7 bases between. The CDR3 covers 11 residues. CDR1 and CDR2 from the germline V gene are SGHVS and FQNEAQ. The CDR3 DNA sequence: TGTGCCAGCAACCTTGGAGAGACCCAGTACTTC. Protein sequence: CASNLGETQYF.

The chain uses TRBV20-1 and TRBJ1-1, with a tentative D call TRBD1 (5 bases). The CDR3 runs to 10 residues. The germline V gene encodes CDR1 DFQATT and CDR2 SNEGSKA (reference sequence). V shed 3 bases and J shed 9 bases, with 8 bases lying between them. In DNA, the CDR3 is TGCAGTGCTAGTTCAGGGAAAGCTTTCTTT. Amino acids: CSASSGKAFF.

The chain employs TRBV13 and TRBJ1-1, with 8 bases identical to TRBD1. The CDR3 has 15 amino acids. V shed 5 bases, J shed 0 bases, and the junction held 5 bases outside the gene matches. Germline loops: CDR1 PRHDT, CDR2 FYEKMQ (reference sequence). The CDR3 DNA reads as TGTGCCAGCAGCCCCGGACAGGGCATGAACACTGAAGCTTTCTTT. Protein: CASSPGQGMNTEAFF.

The genes are TRBV12-5 and TRBJ2-7; 8 bases agree with TRBD2. With V trimmed by 5 bases and J by 5 bases, 8 bases remained unmatched. The CDR3 spans 14 residues. CDR1 is LGHNT, CDR2 FRNRAP, per germline. The CDR3 loop is CASGLGLDSDEQYF. The CDR3 DNA is TGTGCTAGTGGTCTGGGACTAGACAGCGACGAGCAGTACTTC.

The V gene is TRBV6-5, the J gene TRBJ2-7, with 8 bases that match TRBD1. Unmatched junction bases numbered 3, after V lost 0 bases and J lost 2 bases. The germline gives CDR1 MNHEY, CDR2 SVGAGI. This CDR3 is 15 amino acids long. CDR3 DNA: TGTGCCAGCAGTTACTCCGGACAGGGCCCCTACGAGCAGTACTTC. It is translated as CASSYSGQGPYEQYF.

This clone was seen only once. This chain connects TRBV4-3 to TRBJ1-1; perhaps TRBD1 as D (5 bases). Looked up from germline, CDR1 is LGHNA and CDR2 is YSLEER. V gave up 1 base and J gave up 7 bases, with 22 bases separating them. The CDR3 is made up of 17 amino acids. CDR3 region: CASSQGVVHGRADEAFF. DNA of the CDR3: TGCGCCAGCAGCCAAGGGGTGGTCCACGGCAGGGCAGATGAAGCTTTCTTT.

The gene calls are TRBV5-1 and TRBJ2-1; the D gene is possibly TRBD1 (6 bases). Trimming removed 4 bases from V and 0 bases from J, with 14 bases in between. The CDR3 has 16 residues. Germline CDR1 reads SGHRS; CDR2 reads YFSETQ. CDR3 bases: TGCGCCAGCAGCCTGTCCACAGGGAGCTCCTACAATGAGCAGTTCTTC. It yields the protein CASSLSTGSSYNEQFF.

V gene TRBV27 combines with J gene TRBJ2-7; D is undetermined. The germline V and J ends were trimmed by 0 bases and 5 bases, with 8 bases remaining between them. This CDR3 spans 13 amino acids. Germline loops: CDR1 MNHEY, CDR2 SMNVEV (reference sequence). This CDR3 reads CASSLSSTHEQYF. The CDR3 nucleotides are TGTGCCAGCAGTTTATCGAGCACCCACGAGCAGTACTTC.

The genes are TRBV19 and TRBJ2-2; D remains ambiguous. V was pared by 3 bases and J by 3 bases, with 5 bases between. The CDR3 is made up of 13 amino acids. Germline CDR1 and CDR2: LNHDA and SQIVND (reference sequence). The CDR3 bases are TGTGCCAGTAGTATCGGGCACACCGGGGAGCTGTTTTTT. It translates to CASSIGHTGELFF.